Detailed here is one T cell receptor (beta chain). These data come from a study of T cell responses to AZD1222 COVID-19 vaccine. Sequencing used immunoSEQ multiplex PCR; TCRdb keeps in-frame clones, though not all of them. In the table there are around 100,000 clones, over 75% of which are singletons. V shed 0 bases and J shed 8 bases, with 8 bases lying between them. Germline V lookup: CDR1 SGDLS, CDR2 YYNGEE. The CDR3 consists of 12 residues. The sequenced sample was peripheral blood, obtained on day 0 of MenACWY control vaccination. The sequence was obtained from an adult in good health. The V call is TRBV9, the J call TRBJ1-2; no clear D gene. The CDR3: CASSVGVWGYTF. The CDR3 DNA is TGTGCCAGCAGCGTAGGGGTCTGGGGCTACACCTTC.